A selection of T cell receptor beta chains follows, all from one sample in a study of post-analysis software for immune sequencing data. TCRdb itself ran the PCR reads through MiXCR, one entry per CDR3 protein. The sample lists roughly 570,000 distinct CDR3 sequences; approximately 31% were seen once. Sequenced material: blood. The receptors here all came from a girl between 2 and 17 years old with multiple sclerosis. The CDR3 runs from the conserved cysteine through the conserved F or W. Each record gives: J gene, D gene, V gene, clone size, CDR3 DNA, CDR3 protein. D genes are given only for firm matches. Only some rows state a clone size, as once, few, many or a class for expanded clones.

TRBJ1-5 NA TRBV6-6 NA TGTGCCAGCAGACGCGCATGGTGCCAGCATTTT CASRRAWCQHF
TRBJ2-7 TRBD1 TRBV3-1 NA TGTGCCAGCACTCGACAGGGTAGTTCCTACGAGCAGTACTTC CASTRQGSSYEQYF
TRBJ1-5 TRBD1 TRBV7-2 NA TGTGCCAGCAGCTTAGGACAGGGGGTCGGGAGCAATCAGCCCCAGCATTTT CASSLGQGVGSNQPQHF
TRBJ2-7 NA TRBV7-2 many TGTGCCAGCAGTCAACTAGGGGGGATTGACGAGCAGTACTTC CASSQLGGIDEQYF
TRBJ2-1 NA TRBV5-1 NA TGCGCCAGCAGCCCCAAACAGGGTTACAATGAGCAGTTCTTC CASSPKQGYNEQFF
TRBJ1-1 NA TRBV9 NA TGTGCCAGCAGCGCCCCACAGAACTCGAACACTGAAGCTTTCTTT CASSAPQNSNTEAFF
TRBJ2-1 TRBD1 TRBV10-3 NA TGTGCCATCAGTGAGACAGGGGGCGAGCAGTTCTTC CAISETGGEQFF
TRBJ1-2 NA TRBV5-5 NA TGTGCCAGCGGCCTTACAGGGAACTATGGCTACACCTTC CASGLTGNYGYTF
TRBJ1-2 TRBD1 TRBV5-1 NA TGCGCCAGCAGCTTGTCGGCAGGGGGCTACTATGGCTACACCTTC CASSLSAGGYYGYTF
TRBJ1-5 NA TRBV27 NA TGTGCCAGCAGACCCGGGACGAATGGAAATCAGCCCCAGCATTTT CASRPGTNGNQPQHF
TRBJ1-2 NA TRBV18 NA TGTGCCAGCTCACCCGACAGGAAGTATGGCTACACCTTC CASSPDRKYGYTF
TRBJ1-6 NA TRBV28 once TGTGCCAGCAGTTGGGATAAAGGTTCACCCCTCCACTTT CASSWDKGSPLHF
TRBJ2-1 NA TRBV20-1 many TGCAGTACCGAGGAGGACAGCTACAATGAGCAGTTCTTC CSTEEDSYNEQFF
TRBJ2-3 NA TRBV6-5 few TGTGCCAGCAGTTCACCCTCGGCGGGCACAGATACGCAGTATTTT CASSSPSAGTDTQYF
TRBJ2-1 NA TRBV6-2/TRBV6-3 few TGTGCCAGCAGTTACTCGACTAGGCCCCCCTACAATGAGCAGTTCTTC CASSYSTRPPYNEQFF
TRBJ1-1 TRBD1 TRBV29-1 many TGCAGCGTTGACTCCCGGAGGGGGCTGGGCACTGAAGCTTTCTTT CSVDSRRGLGTEAFF
TRBJ2-7 TRBD2 TRBV28 few TGTGCCAGCAGTACGCCAGCGGGGGGGGTATACGAGCAGTACTTC CASSTPAGGVYEQYF
TRBJ2-5 TRBD2 TRBV5-1 many TGCGCCAGCAGCTGGGGGGGGCAAGAGACCCAGTACTTC CASSWGGQETQYF
TRBJ2-1 TRBD1 TRBV5-1 NA TGCGCCAGCAGCTCCCTAACAGGGGGCAATGAGCAGTTCTTC CASSSLTGGNEQFF
TRBJ2-3 TRBD1 TRBV12-3/TRBV12-4 few TGTGCCAGCAGTCAACTTACCGGGACAGCCACAGATACGCAGTATTTT CASSQLTGTATDTQYF
TRBJ2-3 TRBD2 TRBV19 NA TGTGCCAGTAGTATAGCCGGGAGGCGGGGGAGCACAGATACGCAGTATTTT CASSIAGRRGSTDTQYF
TRBJ1-2 NA TRBV12-3/TRBV12-4 NA TGTGCCAGCAGTTTTGGGGGTGGCTACACCTTC CASSFGGGYTF
TRBJ2-5 NA TRBV4-1 many TGCGCCAGCAGTCAACGGGGCCTCCAAGAGACCCAGTACTTC CASSQRGLQETQYF
TRBJ2-1 TRBD2 TRBV29-1 NA TGCAGCGCAAGACTAGCTGGGATTCAGTTCTTC CSARLAGIQFF
TRBJ1-6 NA TRBV6-5 few TGTGCCAGCAGTAACCGGGCCGGGAGCTCCTATAATTCACCCCTCCACTTT CASSNRAGSSYNSPLHF
TRBJ2-3 NA TRBV3-1 NA TGTGCCAGCAGCCAAATTGAGGGGCTCCCAGATACGCAGTATTTT CASSQIEGLPDTQYF
TRBJ2-3 NA TRBV3-1 few TGTGCCAGCAGAGAGGGGTGGGGGGTAAATACGCAGTATTTT CASREGWGVNTQYF
TRBJ2-7 NA TRBV20-1 many TGCAGTGCCCTCCCCCCGGGCGGCCGTATCGAGCAGTACTTC CSALPPGGRIEQYF
TRBJ1-1 TRBD1 TRBV12-3/TRBV12-4 NA TGTGCCAGCAGTTTCGGGGCAGGGGGCTGGAACACTGAAGCTTTCTTT CASSFGAGGWNTEAFF
TRBJ2-3 NA TRBV5-1 many TGCGCCAGCAGCCTGGGGGGAGCTACAGATACGCAGTATTTT CASSLGGATDTQYF
TRBJ2-5 TRBD2 TRBV28 few TGTGCCAGCCTCGGCGGGGGAGAGACCCAGTACTTC CASLGGGETQYF
TRBJ2-7 NA TRBV10-3 NA TGTGCCATTAGTAGAAGAGGACAGACTTACGAGCAGTACTTC CAISRRGQTYEQYF
TRBJ2-7 NA TRBV5-1 many TGCGCCAGCAGCACCGACGAGACGTACGAGCAGTACTTC CASSTDETYEQYF
TRBJ2-1 NA TRBV20-1 NA TGCAGTGCTAGCGTTGGGGCGCTTGAGCAGTTCTTC CSASVGALEQFF
TRBJ1-6 NA TRBV7-9 NA TGTGCCAGCAGCTCGGCGGGCCTAAATTCACCCCTCCACTTT CASSSAGLNSPLHF
TRBJ2-1 NA TRBV9 few TGTGCCAGCAGCGCTGAGGAGGGGTGGTTTCAGAGTGAGCAGTTCTTC CASSAEEGWFQSEQFF
TRBJ2-6 NA TRBV27 NA TGTGCCGGCCCTTTGTACAGGCTACGCTCTGGGGCCAACGTCCTGACTTTC CAGPLYRLRSGANVLTF
TRBJ1-1 NA TRBV12-3/TRBV12-4 NA TGTGCCAGCAGTTTTTCCCTTCAACCGAACACTGAAGCTTTCTTT CASSFSLQPNTEAFF
TRBJ2-7 TRBD1 TRBV4-1 few TGCGCCAGCAGCGAAGGGACAGGGGGGCTCTACGAGCAGTACTTC CASSEGTGGLYEQYF
TRBJ2-3 NA TRBV7-9 few TGTGCCAGCAGTCTCCTCGGAGGGGATGTGCCAGATACGCAGTATTTT CASSLLGGDVPDTQYF
TRBJ2-1 TRBD2 TRBV2 NA TGTGCCAGCAGTGACCGACTAGCGGGGGGACCCCCCAATGAGCAGTTCTTC CASSDRLAGGPPNEQFF
TRBJ2-7 NA TRBV12-3/TRBV12-4 few TGTGCCAGCAGGGGCCGCGGGACACCCCGCAACGAGCAGTACTTC CASRGRGTPRNEQYF
TRBJ1-4 TRBD1 TRBV29-1 NA TGCAGCGTCGATCGACAGGGGGGAGGGGAACTGTTTTTT CSVDRQGGGELFF
TRBJ2-1 NA TRBV6-5 NA TGTGCCAGCGATAGGCGGGGGCCATCCCACAATGAGCAGTTCTTC CASDRRGPSHNEQFF
TRBJ2-3 NA TRBV6-1 few TGTGCCAGCACCGGGGGCCCGACCCCAGATACGCAGTATTTT CASTGGPTPDTQYF
TRBJ2-1 NA TRBV5-4 few TGTGCCAGCAGCTTAACGATGAATGAGCAGTTCTTC CASSLTMNEQFF
TRBJ2-3 TRBD2 TRBV3-1 NA TGTGCCAGCAGCCAAGGGGGACTAGCGGGTACAGATACGCAGTATTTT CASSQGGLAGTDTQYF
TRBJ2-1 TRBD2 TRBV29-1 NA TGCAGCGTCCCCCGGGGGGGGAGCTCCTACAATAAGCAGTTCTTC CSVPRGGSSYNKQFF
TRBJ2-3 NA TRBV5-1 NA TGCGCCAGCAGCTTGGAAGCTAGATACACAGATACGCAGTATTTT CASSLEARYTDTQYF
TRBJ2-5 NA TRBV14 NA TGTGCCAGCAGCCAAGCGCTCAGGGGCCGAGAGACCCAGTACTTC CASSQALRGRETQYF
TRBJ1-1 NA TRBV9 NA TGTGCCAGCAGCGTAGCCACAGGGATGGCCACTGAAGCTTTCTTT CASSVATGMATEAFF